The T cell receptor beta chain described here comes from a study of CD8 T cells in ankylosing spondylitis. Notes on the study in general: A TCR beta motif made of about 8 highly homologous variants seemed typical of ankylosing spondylitis blood. Researchers reportedly found disease-linked clones significantly enriched in matched ankylosing spondylitis synovial fluid. In synovial fluid and blood from reactive arthritis, some motif variants were previously reported.

Trimming took off 0 bases at V and 7 bases at J, with 12 bases between the two ends. Looked up from germline, CDR1 is DFQATT and CDR2 is SNEGSKA (reference sequence). This CDR3 region has 14 residues. Only a few counts were recorded for this clonotype. No antigen is known for it. TCRdb reprocessed the 5' RACE reads with MiXCR, giving one entry per CDR3 protein. The sample shows about 800,000 distinct CDR3 sequences, approximately 10% of them seen only once. The clonotype comes from a male donor with ankylosing spondylitis. Specimen: blood, either unsorted or a sorted T cell fraction (not recorded which). The chain is built from TRBV20-1 and TRBJ1-4; tentatively, D is TRBD1 (5 bases). CDR3 amino acids: CSARDQGESEKLFF. The CDR3 nucleotides are TGCAGTGCTAGAGATCAGGGCGAGAGTGAAAAACTGTTTTTT.